Listed below are T cell receptor beta chains from one sample, sequenced in a study of PD-L1 blockade in urothelial cancer. Produced via immunoSEQ multiplex PCR; TCRdb's table is partial and in-frame only. The sample carries around 70,000 clones, 90% recorded once. Sequencing used PBMCs, obtained around atezolizumab (anti-PD-L1) treatment. These receptors came from a man aged 70-80 years with urothelial cancer. Both conserved end residues are part of each CDR3. A D gene is named only where the DNA matches it firmly. Clone size appears in some rows only: once, few, many, or a class for an expanded clone.

-	TRBV7-6	TRBD1	TRBJ2-5	TGTGCCAGCAGCTCGGGACAGGGGGCCCAAGAGACCCAGTACTTC	CASSSGQGAQETQYF
-	TRBV6-6	TRBD1	TRBJ2-1	TGTGCCAGCTCCGAGACCGGGACAGGGCCCTACAATGAGCAGTTCTTC	CASSETGTGPYNEQFF
once	TRBV5-1	TRBD2	TRBJ2-3	TGCGCCAGCAGCCGAATAGCGGGGAGCACAGATACGCAGTATTTT	CASSRIAGSTDTQYF
-	TRBV10-3	TRBD2	TRBJ2-1	TGTGCCATCAGTGAAAATAGCGGGGGGGCGTACAATGAGCAGTTCTTC	CAISENSGGAYNEQFF
-	TRBV5-1	-	TRBJ2-5	TGCGCCAGCAGCTTTGTCGGGGGTGAGCAAGAAACCCACTTC	CASSFVGGEQETHF
-	TRBV2	-	TRBJ2-5	TGTGCCAGCAGGGCAGGTGTTCAAGAGACCCAGTACTTC	CASRAGVQETQYF
-	TRBV27	TRBD1	TRBJ2-7	TGTGCCAGCAGTCCGTGGACAGGTTACGAGCAGTACTTC	CASSPWTGYEQYF
-	TRBV9	-	TRBJ1-1	TGTGCCAGCAGCGCCGACAGAAACACTGAAGCTTTCTTT	CASSADRNTEAFF
-	TRBV28	-	TRBJ1-1	TGTGCCAGCAGCCGTTCGGGGTCAAACACTGAAGCTTTCTTT	CASSRSGSNTEAFF
once	TRBV28	-	TRBJ1-2	TGTGCCAGCAGAGTGAGGGGACTAAACTATGGCTACACCTTC	CASRVRGLNYGYTF
-	TRBV2	TRBD1	TRBJ1-5	TGTGCCAGCGAGGAAGGACAGGGTAGACAGCCCCAGCATTTT	CASEEGQGRQPQHF
-	TRBV6-5	TRBD2	TRBJ2-6	TGTGCCAGCAGTTACGGGGGGGCTGGGGCCAACGTCCTGACTTTC	CASSYGGAGANVLTF
-	TRBV29-1	-	TRBJ2-7	TGCAGCTACCGATCTCCTCTAACCCCCTACGAGCAGTACTTC	CSYRSPLTPYEQYF
-	TRBV13	-	TRBJ2-7	TGTGCCAGCAGCTTAACTATGGCGGGGTCCTACGAGCAGTACTTC	CASSLTMAGSYEQYF
-	TRBV7-9	TRBD2	TRBJ2-2	TGTGCCAGCACCAACTTAGCGGGAGGGGGCACCGGGGAGCTGTTTTTT	CASTNLAGGGTGELFF
-	TRBV5-4	TRBD1	TRBJ1-4	TGTGCCAGCAGCTTGGCAGGACAGGGGTCAAAACTGTTTTTT	CASSLAGQGSKLFF
-	TRBV6-5	TRBD1	TRBJ2-7	TGTGCCAGCAGCCCGAGGGACAGGGGAGGGTACGAGCAGTACTTC	CASSPRDRGGYEQYF
-	TRBV18	-	TRBJ2-1	TGTGCCAGCTCACCCTTACTAGCAACTGAGCAGTTCTTC	CASSPLLATEQFF
-	TRBV2	TRBD1	TRBJ1-3	TGTGCCAGCAGTCGAGCCGGGACAGGGGTTTCTGGAAACACCATATATTTT	CASSRAGTGVSGNTIYF
-	TRBV6-5	TRBD2	TRBJ2-1	TGTGCCAGCAGTTACCTCTCCAGCGGGAGAATGAATGAGCAGTTCTTC	CASSYLSSGRMNEQFF
-	TRBV19	-	TRBJ2-5	TGTGCCAGTAGTATGTTTCTCACCGCTAGGGAGACCCAGTACTTC	CASSMFLTARETQYF
-	TRBV19	TRBD2	TRBJ2-2	TGTGCCAGTAGTATCATAGCGGGAACGAACACCGGGGAGCTGTTTTTT	CASSIIAGTNTGELFF
-	TRBV6-5	TRBD1	TRBJ2-5	TGTGCCAGCAGCTACGCCAGGGGGCTAGGGGAGACCCAGTACTTC	CASSYARGLGETQYF
-	TRBV7-8	-	TRBJ1-5	TGTGCCAGCAGCCTGGAAGAGGGTGCGCTTCAGCCCCAGCATTTT	CASSLEEGALQPQHF
-	TRBV30	-	TRBJ2-7	TGTGCCTGGAGTGTACCAGGGGGGAGCTCCTACGAGCAGTACTTC	CAWSVPGGSSYEQYF
-	TRBV9	TRBD2	TRBJ2-7	TGTGCCAGTTCGACTAGCGGGAGGGCCTACGAGCAGTACTTC	CASSTSGRAYEQYF
-	TRBV11-2	TRBD1	TRBJ2-7	TGTGCCAGTCAGGGGGCTCTCAACGAGCAGTACTTC	CASQGALNEQYF
-	TRBV6-1	-	TRBJ1-5	TGTGCCAGCAGGGCAGGGCCCTATAGCAATCAGCCCCAGCATTTT	CASRAGPYSNQPQHF
-	TRBV5-1	-	TRBJ2-3	TGCGCCAGCAGCTTCTCCGACACTAGCACAGATACGCAGTATTTT	CASSFSDTSTDTQYF
once	TRBV28	-	TRBJ2-7	TGTGCCAGCAGTTCCCGGGTAAACGCCTACGAGCAGTACTTC	CASSSRVNAYEQYF
-	TRBV9	TRBD1	TRBJ1-3	TGTGCCAGCAGAGGGACAGGGGGCTCTGGAAACACCATATATTTT	CASRGTGGSGNTIYF
-	TRBV28	TRBD2	TRBJ2-7	TGTGCCAGCAGAGCGGCTTGGGGGGGAACCTACGAGCAGTACTTC	CASRAAWGGTYEQYF
-	TRBV18	-	TRBJ1-1	TGTGCCAGCTCACCTCGGGGGGGGGACACTGAAGCTTTCTTT	CASSPRGGDTEAFF
-	TRBV15	TRBD1	TRBJ1-4	TGTGCCACCAGTGGAAGGGGGCATGAAAAACTGTTTTTT	CATSGRGHEKLFF
-	TRBV11-2	TRBD1	TRBJ2-1	TGTGCCATCCGGACAGGGGTTCTGCCCTACAATGAGCAGTTCTTC	CAIRTGVLPYNEQFF
once	TRBV7-3	TRBD2	TRBJ2-5	TGTGCCAGCAGCCCCGGGACTAGCGGGAGAGGGGAGACCCAGTACTTC	CASSPGTSGRGETQYF
-	TRBV7-2	TRBD2	TRBJ2-1	TGTGCCAGCAGCTTAAGGCTAGCGGACACCTACAATGAGCAGTTCTTC	CASSLRLADTYNEQFF
-	TRBV5-4	TRBD1	TRBJ1-1	TGTGCCAGCAGCCCAACAGGGGGCAACATGAACACTGAAGCTTTCTTT	CASSPTGGNMNTEAFF
-	TRBV9	TRBD2	TRBJ2-7	TGTGCCAGCAGCGTAGGTGTAGGGACTAGGAGTTCCGAGCAGTACTTC	CASSVGVGTRSSEQYF
-	TRBV5-1	-	TRBJ2-7	TGCGCCAGTAGCCGCACAGGGAGCGAGCAGTACTTC	CASSRTGSEQYF
-	TRBV2	-	TRBJ2-7	TGTGCCAGTAATGAGGGGGAGGGGGGGGCCTACGAGCAGTACTTC	CASNEGEGGAYEQYF
-	TRBV28	-	TRBJ2-7	TGTGCCAGCAGTAACTACTACGAGCAGTACTTC	CASSNYYEQYF
-	TRBV5-1	TRBD1	TRBJ2-2	TGCGCCAGCAGCTTGGTAAGAAGCTATTTGGGACAGAGCGGGGAGCTGTTTTTT	CASSLVRSYLGQSGELFF
-	TRBV5-1	TRBD2	TRBJ2-3	TGCGCCAGCAGCGCGACTAGCGGGAGTGCAGATACGCAGTATTTT	CASSATSGSADTQYF
-	TRBV9	-	TRBJ2-3	TGTGCCAGCAGCGTAGTCCCGGGCACAGATACGCAGTATTTT	CASSVVPGTDTQYF
-	TRBV6-5	TRBD1	TRBJ2-3	TGTGCCAGCAGTTACGGACAGGGGCGTTTACCAGATACGCAGTATTTT	CASSYGQGRLPDTQYF
-	TRBV28	TRBD1	TRBJ1-5	TGTGCCAGCAGTTATACAGGGGGCGGTCAGCCCCAGCATTTT	CASSYTGGGQPQHF
-	TRBV4-2	TRBD1	TRBJ1-5	TGTGCCAGCAGCCAGCAAACAGGGGTAGGACAGCCCCAGCATTTT	CASSQQTGVGQPQHF
-	TRBV5-8	TRBD1	TRBJ2-7	TGTGCCAGCAGCTGGGCCCCAGGGGGCAGGGACGAGCAGTACTTC	CASSWAPGGRDEQYF
-	TRBV12-5	-	TRBJ2-1	TGTGCTAGTGGTTTAGGGGTTACGGGCCATGAGCAGTTCTTC	CASGLGVTGHEQFF
-	TRBV30	-	TRBJ2-3	TGTGCCTGGGCCATGTACGCGGGCACAGATACGCAGTATTTT	CAWAMYAGTDTQYF
few	TRBV10-1	TRBD2	TRBJ2-3	TGCGCCAGCAGTGAGTCGACTAGCGGGGGGGGCACAGATACGCAGTATTTT	CASSESTSGGGTDTQYF
-	TRBV7-8	TRBD2	TRBJ2-7	TGTGCCAGCAGCTTAGCGACGACTAGCGGGAGGGTGGGGCGATACGAGCAGTACTTC	CASSLATTSGRVGRYEQYF
-	TRBV7-8	-	TRBJ1-1	TGTGCCAGCAGCTTAGGGGGGGGCTTGGGTGCTTTCTTT	CASSLGGGLGAFF